The 32 T cell receptor beta chains given below trace back to one sample, sequenced in a study of blood T cell repertoires in COVID-19. Data came from immunoSEQ multiplex PCR; TCRdb stores just in-frame clones and leaves some out. Here the sample spans 250,000 to 350,000 clones, about 89% being singletons. Sequencing used peripheral blood. These receptor sequences come from a woman aged 50 to 65 who had recovered from COVID-19.

The rearrangement uses TRBV19 and TRBJ2-7, with D perhaps matching TRBD1 (5 bases). Germline values: CDR1 LNHDA, CDR2 SQIVND (reference sequence). The V and J ends lost 1 base and 0 bases respectively, with 10 bases between them. The CDR3 spans 15 residues. For the CDR3, the DNA is TGTGCCAGTAGTATAGCCCCGACAGTCTCCTACGAGCAGTACTTC. Translation: CASSIAPTVSYEQYF.

This chain joins TRBV7-9 and TRBJ1-2; a possible D gene is TRBD1 (5 bases). This CDR3 region has 14 residues. V lost 2 bases and J 3 bases, leaving 10 bases between the germline ends. Per the germline V gene, CDR1 is SEHNR and CDR2 is FQNEAQ (reference sequence). In nucleotides, the CDR3 is TGTGCCAGCAGCTTAAGGGGTGATGACTATGGCTACACCTTC. Its protein product is CASSLRGDDYGYTF.

The chain has TRBV2 and TRBJ2-1; 7 bases agree with TRBD1. This CDR3 contains 15 residues. V dropped 7 bases and J dropped 1; count of bases not matched to a gene: 7. Per the germline V gene, CDR1 is SNHLY and CDR2 is FYNNEI. The CDR3 protein is CASNPGTASYNEQFF. The CDR3 bases are TGTGCCAGCAACCCGGGGACAGCGTCCTACAATGAGCAGTTCTTC.

This sequence joins TRBV7-2 and TRBJ2-2; 8 nucleotides line up with TRBD1. J lost 6 bases, V lost 2 bases, and 11 bases had no gene match. In germline, CDR1 is SGHTA, CDR2 FQGNSA. This CDR3 is built from 17 residues. CDR3: CASSLPDRVVGAGELFF. The CDR3 DNA reads as TGTGCCAGCAGCTTACCGGACAGGGTGGTAGGCGCCGGGGAGCTGTTTTTT.

The chain uses TRBV7-8 and TRBJ1-6, with 10 bases identical to TRBD1. The CDR3 is 16 residues long. Per the germline V gene, CDR1 is SGHVS and CDR2 is FQNEAQ. The V segment lost 2 bases and the J segment 9 bases; nucleotides outside the gene matches: 7. Here the CDR3 DNA reads TGTGCCAGCAGCTTAAACCTATGGGACAGGGGTTCACCCCTCCACTTT. Translation gives CASSLNLWDRGSPLHF.

The CDR3 spells CASSERRYNEQFF. CDR3 in DNA: TGTGCCAGCAGTGAGCGGCGCTACAATGAGCAGTTCTTC. The J gene is TRBJ2-1, the V gene TRBV6-2 or TRBV6-3; perhaps TRBD2 as D (5 bases). Germline CDR1 is MNHEY and CDR2 is SVGEGT. The V end lost 5 bases, the J end lost 3 bases, and 8 bases lay between the germline ends. The CDR3 covers 13 residues.

The genes are TRBV24-1 and TRBJ2-1; tentatively, D is TRBD1 (5 bases). Germline V gives CDR1 KGHDR, CDR2 SFDVKD. The V and J ends lost 9 bases and 2 bases respectively, with 22 bases between them. The CDR3 loop spans 17 amino acids. CDR3 amino acids: CATCLKSDRYAYNEQFF. CDR3 nucleotide sequence: TGTGCCACCTGTCTGAAAAGCGACAGATACGCCTACAATGAGCAGTTCTTC.

This clone has just one count. The V and J genes are TRBV19 and TRBJ2-3, with a possible D match to TRBD2 (6 bases). Trimming took 0 bases from V and 2 from J, leaving 9 bases between them. The CDR3 length is 15 residues. Per germline, CDR1 LNHDA and CDR2 SQIVND (reference sequence). CDR3 DNA sequence: TGTGCCAGTAGTATAGAGGGGGGTTACACAGATACGCAGTATTTT. Its translation is CASSIEGGYTDTQYF.

The rearrangement uses TRBV7-9 and TRBJ2-1; TRBD2 matches 8 bases. CDR3 length: 17 residues. CDR1 and CDR2 from the germline V gene are SEHNR and FQNEAQ (reference sequence). Losses at the gene ends were 5 bases for V and 4 bases for J; bases not matched to a gene: 13. CDR3 nucleotide sequence: TGTGCCAGCAGCCGCCCCGGGGGTAGCGGGACATACAATGAGCAGTTCTTC. It yields the protein CASSRPGGSGTYNEQFF.

V gene TRBV19 combines with J gene TRBJ1-1; D not certain. Looked up from germline, CDR1 is LNHDA and CDR2 is SQIVND (reference sequence). The CDR3 is 14 residues long. Trimming left V 5 bases short and J 0 bases short, with 10 bases between. Written as DNA, the CDR3 is TGTGCCAGTAGTCCCCAGGCAATGAACACTGAAGCTTTCTTT. Translating gives CASSPQAMNTEAFF.

The chain couples TRBV5-6 to TRBJ1-2; 9 nucleotides agree with TRBD1. This CDR3 is 14 amino acids long. J lost 8 bases, V lost 1 base, and 6 bases had no gene match. Germline CDR1 and CDR2: SGHDT and YYEEEE. This CDR3 reads CASSLRTGAGGYTF. In DNA, the CDR3 is TGTGCCAGCAGCTTGAGGACAGGGGCAGGGGGCTACACCTTC. Full variable domain (missing parts from reference TRBV5-6 and TRBJ1-2): DAGVTQSPTHLIKTRGQQVTLRCSPKSGHDTVSWYQQALGQGPQFIFQYYEEEERQRGNFPDRFSGHQFPNYSSELNVNALLLGDSALYLCASSLRTGAGGYTFGSGTRLTVV.

This chain uses TRBV2 with TRBJ1-2; D is perhaps TRBD1 (6 bases). The CDR3 covers 14 residues. CDR1 SNHLY and CDR2 FYNNEI come from the germline V gene. The V gene lost 6 bases and the J gene lost 3 bases, with 14 bases spanning the gap. The CDR3 region is CASRAGQLHYGYTF. The CDR3 nucleotides are TGTGCCAGCAGAGCCGGACAGCTGCACTATGGCTACACCTTC.

This clone has more than one count but fewer than ten. The chain uses TRBV7-9 and TRBJ1-1; D might be TRBD1 (5 bases). Germline V lookup: CDR1 SEHNR, CDR2 FQNEAQ (reference sequence). Trimming took 3 bases from V and 6 from J, leaving 8 bases between them. This CDR3 spans 12 amino acids. CDR3 sequence reads: CASSLGEAEAFF. The CDR3 DNA reads as TGTGCCAGCAGCTTGGGGGAGGCTGAAGCTTTCTTT.

The rearrangement links TRBV12-3 or TRBV12-4 to TRBJ2-2; D call uncertain. V was pared by 6 bases and J by 3 bases, with 8 bases between. The CDR3 has 13 amino acids. The DNA for the CDR3 is TGTGCCAGCAGCTCTGGCTACACCGGGGAGCTGTTTTTT. It is translated as CASSSGYTGELFF.

The chain is built from TRBV28 and TRBJ1-4, with D possibly being TRBD1 (5 bases). Germline CDR1 reads MDHEN; CDR2 reads SYDVKM. The CDR3 runs to 15 residues. The V gene lost 8 bases and the J gene lost 4 bases, with 17 bases spanning the gap. In DNA form, the CDR3 reads TGTGCCAGCGGAAGCGAAGGGGCTATTAATGAAAAACTGTTTTTT. Its protein product is CASGSEGAINEKLFF.

This chain uses TRBV10-3 with TRBJ2-7; 14 nucleotides match TRBD2. The CDR3 has 16 amino acids. Germline loops: CDR1 ENHRY, CDR2 SYGVKD. V lost 4 bases, J lost 7 bases, and 9 bases stayed unmatched. The DNA of the CDR3 is TGTGCCATCAGTGCGACTAGCGGGAGGGCCTCGGGAGAGCAGTACTTC. Translation gives CAISATSGRASGEQYF.

The table lists this clone with a count of one. The chain recombines TRBV7-9 with TRBJ2-3; 7 bases are a match to TRBD2. CDR3 size: 15 residues. The germline CDR1 and CDR2 sequences are SEHNR and FQNEAQ (reference sequence). V gave up 3 bases and J gave up 2 bases; unmatched junction bases: 5. The CDR3 is CASSLRSGTTDTQYF. The DNA for the CDR3 is TGTGCCAGCAGCTTGCGGAGCGGGACCACAGATACGCAGTATTTT.

The chain carries TRBV4-2 and TRBJ2-2, with TRBD1 as a possible D gene (6 bases). The germline V and J ends were trimmed by 10 bases and 2 bases, with 20 bases remaining between them. CDR1 and CDR2 (germline): LGHNA, YNFKEQ. The CDR3 sequence is 16 residues long. CDR3 amino acids: CATSLSIRGNTGELFF. CDR3 nucleotides: TGTGCCACCTCCTTATCAATCAGGGGAAACACCGGGGAGCTGTTTTTT.

The rearrangement links TRBV7-8 to TRBJ2-5; TRBD2 is a possible D gene (8 bases). V was cut by 5 bases and J by 4 bases, with 17 bases left in between. The CDR3 has 15 residues. Germline V gene data show CDR1 as SGHVS and CDR2 as FQNEAQ. The CDR3 spells CASSASGQGGETQYF. The DNA for the CDR3 is TGTGCCAGCAGCGCTAGCGGGCAGGGGGGAGAGACCCAGTACTTC. The variable domain in full, completed from reference TRBV7-8 and TRBJ2-5, reads GAGVSQSPRYKVAKRGQDVALRCDPISGHVSLFWYQQALGQGPEFLTYFQNEAQLDKSGLPSDRFFAERPEGSVSTLKIQRTQQEDSAVYLCASSASGQGGETQYFGPGTRLLVL.

The chain links TRBV7-2 to TRBJ1-1; D is unresolved. V lost 3 bases to trimming and J lost 3 bases, with 8 bases between them. Germline CDR1 is SGHTA and CDR2 is FQGNSA. The CDR3 is 13 amino acids. In DNA form, the CDR3 reads TGTGCCAGCAGCTTCAATGCGTACACTGAAGCTTTCTTT. Translation: CASSFNAYTEAFF. The variable domain in full, with the rest retrieved from reference TRBV7-2 and TRBJ1-1, is GAGVSQSPSNKVTEKGKDVELRCDPISGHTALYWYRQSLGQGLEFLIYFQGNSAPDKSGLPSDRFSAERTGGSVSTLTIQRTQQEDSAVYLCASSFNAYTEAFFGQGTRLTVV.

This clone has a single count. The chain employs TRBV14 and TRBJ2-2; 10 nucleotides agree with TRBD2. V lost 3 bases, J lost 10 bases, and 11 bases stayed unmatched. The germline gives CDR1 SGHDN, CDR2 FVKESK. The CDR3 length is 16 residues. The CDR3 bases are TGTGCCAGCAGCCATTTCGGTCTAGCGGGAGTGAAGGAGCTGTTTTTT. Its translation is CASSHFGLAGVKELFF.

A few counts support this clone. V usage is TRBV13 and J usage is TRBJ2-7; 10 nucleotides line up with TRBD1. The CDR3 is 15 residues long. The ends lost 7 bases at V and 3 bases at J; junction bases unmatched: 9. From germline, CDR1 is PRHDT and CDR2 FYEKMQ (reference sequence). The CDR3 DNA is TGTGCCAGCAATGCCGGGGACAGGGGTTTCTACGAGCAGTACTTC. Protein product: CASNAGDRGFYEQYF.

V gene TRBV6-6 combines with J gene TRBJ1-1, with 7 nucleotides matching TRBD1. Germline trimming cut 7 bases from V and 7 bases from J; bases unmatched to any gene: 6. Germline-derived CDR1 and CDR2 are MNHNY and SVGAGI (reference sequence). The CDR3 covers 12 residues. The CDR3 coding sequence is TGTGCCAGCAAAAACAGGGGCGTTGAAGCTTTCTTT. As protein: CASKNRGVEAFF.

This clone was found once. V gene TRBV4-3 combines with J gene TRBJ2-3; 10 bases fit TRBD2. Germline-derived CDR1 and CDR2 are LGHNA and YSLEER. The length of the CDR3 is 15 residues. V lost 1 base to trimming and J lost 8 bases; unmatched junction nucleotides: 6. CDR3 loop: CASSQGLAGAGTQYF. As DNA, the CDR3 is TGCGCCAGCAGCCAAGGGCTAGCGGGAGCCGGTACGCAGTATTTT.

The chain uses TRBV11-2 and TRBJ2-1, with 10 bases lining up with TRBD2. The trim removed 2 bases at V and 6 bases at J, leaving 4 bases unmatched. This CDR3 contains 15 residues. Germline CDR1 and CDR2: SGHAT and FQNNGV. CDR3 coding DNA: TGTGCCAGCAGCTTACCAGCGGGGGGGATCAATGAGCAGTTCTTC. Amino acid sequence: CASSLPAGGINEQFF.

The chain couples TRBV10-3 to TRBJ2-2, with 8 bases that match TRBD2. The CDR3 runs to 16 residues. Trimming removed 2 bases from V and 4 bases from J; junction bases left unmatched: 6. Germline V gene sequence: CDR1 ENHRY, CDR2 SYGVKD. The CDR3 region is CAISEMAGGRTGELFF. Written as DNA, the CDR3 is TGTGCCATCAGTGAGATGGCGGGGGGACGCACCGGGGAGCTGTTTTTT.

This clone was found once. J is TRBJ2-5 and V is TRBV19; D may be TRBD2 (6 bases). Per the germline V gene, CDR1 is LNHDA and CDR2 is SQIVND (reference sequence). The CDR3 is 13 amino acids. Trimming shortened V by 5 bases and J by 7 bases, and 14 bases separated the two germline ends. The CDR3 loop is CASSPGTRGTQYF. CDR3 nucleotides: TGTGCCAGTAGTCCCGGGACTCGAGGGACCCAGTACTTC.

The chain links TRBV23-1 to TRBJ1-1, with 8 bases fitting TRBD1. TRBV23-1 is designated an ORF whose function remains uncertain. V lost 4 bases, J lost 2 bases, and 9 bases stayed unmatched. The CDR3 contains 16 residues. CDR3 residues: CASSPRPQGDNTEAFF. DNA for the CDR3: TGCGCCAGCAGTCCTCGACCACAGGGGGATAACACTGAAGCTTTCTTT.

The V call is TRBV11-2, the J call TRBJ1-1, with D unresolved. CDR1 and CDR2 from the germline V gene are SGHAT and FQNNGV. The CDR3 extends over 11 amino acids. Trimming took off 5 bases at V and 11 bases at J, with 12 bases between the two ends. As DNA, the CDR3 is TGTGCCAGCAGCCAAGGAGTGGCGGCTTTCTTT. This encodes CASSQGVAAFF.

The CDR3 spells CASSQTGGRSDEQFF. The CDR3 DNA reads as TGTGCCAGCAGCCAGACCGGGGGGCGGTCAGATGAGCAGTTCTTC. The chain joins TRBV3-1 (or the pseudogene TRBV3-2) to TRBJ2-1, with D perhaps TRBD2 (7 bases). The CDR3 has 15 residues. Germline CDR1 reads LGHDT; CDR2 reads YNNKEL (reference sequence). Trimming stripped 3 bases from V and 8 bases from J, with 17 bases between.

The chain has TRBV2 and TRBJ1-1; TRBD1 is a possible D gene (6 bases). From germline, CDR1 is SNHLY and CDR2 FYNNEI. The CDR3 has 14 amino acids. V lost 6 bases and J lost 9, with 20 bases in between. The DNA of the CDR3 is TGTGCCAGCAGCCCTATCGACAGGACATCTAAAGCTTTCTTT. Amino acids: CASSPIDRTSKAFF.

The CDR3 DNA reads TGTGCCAGCAGTCCTAGCGGGAGCGGGCGGAATGAGCAGTTCTTC. Translation: CASSPSGSGRNEQFF. The chain recombines TRBV27 with TRBJ2-1; 10 bases agree with TRBD2. J was trimmed by 7 bases and V by 5 bases; bases with no gene match: 8. The germline V gene encodes CDR1 MNHEY and CDR2 SMNVEV (reference sequence). The CDR3 runs 15 residues.